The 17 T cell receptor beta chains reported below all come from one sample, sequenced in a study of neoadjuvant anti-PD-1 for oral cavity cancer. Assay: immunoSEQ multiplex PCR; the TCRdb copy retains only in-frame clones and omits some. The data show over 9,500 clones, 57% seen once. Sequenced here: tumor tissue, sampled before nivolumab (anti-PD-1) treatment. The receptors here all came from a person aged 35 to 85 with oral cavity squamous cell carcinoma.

CDR3 sequence: CASSSGSWRYYEQYF. The CDR3 nucleotides are TGTGCCAGCAGCTCGGGGTCGTGGCGGTACTACGAGCAGTACTTC. The V and J genes are TRBV5-6 and TRBJ2-7; possibly TRBD2 for D (5 bases). The germline V and J ends were trimmed by 3 bases and 3 bases, with 16 bases remaining between them. CDR3 length: 15 residues. Germline CDR1 is SGHDT and CDR2 is YYEEEE.

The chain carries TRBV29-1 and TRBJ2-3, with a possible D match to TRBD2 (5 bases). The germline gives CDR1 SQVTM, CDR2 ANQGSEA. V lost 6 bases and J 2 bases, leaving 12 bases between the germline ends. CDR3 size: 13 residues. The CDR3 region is CSVAVALTDTQYF. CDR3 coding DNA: TGCAGCGTCGCTGTAGCGCTCACAGATACGCAGTATTTT.

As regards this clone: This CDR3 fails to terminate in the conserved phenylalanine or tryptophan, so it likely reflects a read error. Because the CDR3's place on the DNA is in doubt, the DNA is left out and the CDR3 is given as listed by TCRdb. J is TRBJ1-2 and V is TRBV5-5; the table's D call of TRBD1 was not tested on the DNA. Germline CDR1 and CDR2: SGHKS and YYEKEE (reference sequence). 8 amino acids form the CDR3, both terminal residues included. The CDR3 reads CASSRDRD.

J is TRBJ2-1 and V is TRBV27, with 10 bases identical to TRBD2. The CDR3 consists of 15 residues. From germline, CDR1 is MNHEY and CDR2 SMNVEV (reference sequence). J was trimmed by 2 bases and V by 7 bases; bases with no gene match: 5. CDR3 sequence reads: CASTKREGTYNEQFF. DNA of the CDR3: TGTGCCAGCACTAAGCGGGAGGGTACCTACAATGAGCAGTTCTTC.

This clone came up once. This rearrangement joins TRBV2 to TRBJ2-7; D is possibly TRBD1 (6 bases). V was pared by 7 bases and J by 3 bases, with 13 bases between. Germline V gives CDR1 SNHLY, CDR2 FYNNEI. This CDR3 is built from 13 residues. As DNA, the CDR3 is TGTGCCAGCACCTCGGGACAAGACTACGAGCAGTACTTC. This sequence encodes CASTSGQDYEQYF.

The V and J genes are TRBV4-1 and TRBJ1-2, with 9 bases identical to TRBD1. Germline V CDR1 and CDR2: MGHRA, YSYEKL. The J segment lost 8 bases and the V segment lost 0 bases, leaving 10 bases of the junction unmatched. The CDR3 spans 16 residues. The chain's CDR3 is CASSQDIIGQGTGYTF. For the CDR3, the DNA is TGCGCCAGCAGCCAAGATATTATAGGACAGGGGACCGGCTACACCTTC.

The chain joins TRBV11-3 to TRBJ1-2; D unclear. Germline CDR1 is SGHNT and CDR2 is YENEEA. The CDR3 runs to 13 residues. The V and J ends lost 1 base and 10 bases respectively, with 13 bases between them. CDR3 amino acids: CASSLVEGKDYTF. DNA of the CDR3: TGTGCCAGCAGCTTAGTCGAAGGGAAGGACTACACCTTC.

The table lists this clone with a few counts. The CDR3 loop is CASSDGRRGYTF. The DNA for the CDR3 is TGTGCCAGCAGTGACGGGCGTCGTGGCTACACCTTC. The V and J genes are TRBV6-4 and TRBJ1-2; D remains unclear. The CDR3 covers 12 residues. Looked up from germline, CDR1 is MRHNA and CDR2 is SNTAGT. V lost 2 bases and J 7 bases, leaving 8 bases between the germline ends.

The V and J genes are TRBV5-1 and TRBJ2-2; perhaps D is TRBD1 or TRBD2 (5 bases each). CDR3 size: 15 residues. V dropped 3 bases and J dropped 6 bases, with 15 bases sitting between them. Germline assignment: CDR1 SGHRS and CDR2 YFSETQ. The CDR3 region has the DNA TGCGCCAGCAGCTCCACGGGACCCCCCGCCGGGGAGCTGTTTTTT. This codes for CASSSTGPPAGELFF.

The CDR3 nucleotides are TGTGCCAGCAGCCCCCTGGTCAGCGGGGCCTCCTACGAGCAGTACTTC. It codes for CASSPLVSGASYEQYF. The genes are TRBV7-8 and TRBJ2-7, with 7 positions matching TRBD2. V was clipped by 5 bases and J by 0 bases; unmatched bases: 10. The CDR3 loop spans 16 amino acids. The germline gives CDR1 SGHVS, CDR2 FQNEAQ.

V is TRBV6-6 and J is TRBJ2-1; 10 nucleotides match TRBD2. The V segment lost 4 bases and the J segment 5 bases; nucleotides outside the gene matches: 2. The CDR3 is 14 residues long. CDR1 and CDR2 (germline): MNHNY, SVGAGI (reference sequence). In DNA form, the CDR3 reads TGTGCCAGCAGTTGGGGACTAGCGAACAATGAGCAGTTCTTC. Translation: CASSWGLANNEQFF.

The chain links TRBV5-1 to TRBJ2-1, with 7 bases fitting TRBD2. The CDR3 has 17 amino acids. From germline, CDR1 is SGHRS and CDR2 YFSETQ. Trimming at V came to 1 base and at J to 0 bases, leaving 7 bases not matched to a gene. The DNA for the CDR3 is TGCGCCAGCAGCTTGACTAGCGCTAAGAGCTCCTACAATGAGCAGTTCTTC. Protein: CASSLTSAKSSYNEQFF.

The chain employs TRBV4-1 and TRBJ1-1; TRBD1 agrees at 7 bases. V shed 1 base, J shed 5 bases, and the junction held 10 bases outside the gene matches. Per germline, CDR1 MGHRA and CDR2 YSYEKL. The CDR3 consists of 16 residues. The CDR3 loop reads CASSQGHDRVRTEAFF. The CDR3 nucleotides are TGCGCCAGCAGCCAAGGCCACGACAGGGTAAGAACTGAAGCTTTCTTT.

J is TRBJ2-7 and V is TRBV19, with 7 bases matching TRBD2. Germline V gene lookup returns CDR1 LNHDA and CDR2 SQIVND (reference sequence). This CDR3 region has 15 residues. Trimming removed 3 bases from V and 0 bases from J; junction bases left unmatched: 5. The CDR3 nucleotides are TGTGCCAGTAGTATGAAGCGGGATCCCTCCTACGAGCAGTACTTC. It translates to CASSMKRDPSYEQYF.

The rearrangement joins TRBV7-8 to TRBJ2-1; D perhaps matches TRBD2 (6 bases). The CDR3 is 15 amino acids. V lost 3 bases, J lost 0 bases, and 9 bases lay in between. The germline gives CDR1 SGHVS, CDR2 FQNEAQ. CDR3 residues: CASSLGTFSYNEQFF. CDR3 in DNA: TGTGCCAGCAGCTTGGGGACTTTCTCCTACAATGAGCAGTTCTTC.

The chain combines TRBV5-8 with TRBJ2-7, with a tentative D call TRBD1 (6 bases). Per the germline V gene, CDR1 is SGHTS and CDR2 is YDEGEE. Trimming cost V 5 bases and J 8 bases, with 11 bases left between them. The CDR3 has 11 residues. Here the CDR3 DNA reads TGTGCCAGCAGTTTCGGACAGAAGCAGTACTTC. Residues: CASSFGQKQYF.

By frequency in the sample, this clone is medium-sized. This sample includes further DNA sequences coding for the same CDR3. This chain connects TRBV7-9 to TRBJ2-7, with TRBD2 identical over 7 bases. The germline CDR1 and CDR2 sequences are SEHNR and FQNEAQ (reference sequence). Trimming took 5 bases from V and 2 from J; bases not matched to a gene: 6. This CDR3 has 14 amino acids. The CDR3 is CASSPRDYTYEQYF. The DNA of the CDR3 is TGTGCCAGCAGCCCCAGGGACTACACCTACGAGCAGTACTTC.